This T cell receptor beta chain derives from a study of T cell responses to AZD1222 COVID-19 vaccine. This clone has just a few counts. Assay used: immunoSEQ multiplex PCR; TCRdb lists only in-frame clones, some missing. This table has 80,000 or so clones, more than 90% appearing once. Germline V CDR1 and CDR2: MNHNS, SASEGT. The ends lost 1 base at V and 8 bases at J; junction bases unmatched: 7. The CDR3 is 15 residues long. The sample was peripheral blood, taken 28 days after the second AZD1222 dose. The sequence was collected from an adult who received the AZD1222 COVID-19 vaccine. V gene TRBV6-1 combines with J gene TRBJ2-1; 8 nucleotides agree with TRBD1. The CDR3 is CASSEGAGGLDEQFF. Written as DNA, the CDR3 is TGTGCCAGCAGTGAAGGGGCAGGGGGCTTGGATGAGCAGTTCTTC.